This T cell receptor beta chain was recorded in a study of cytomegalovirus exposure and HLA in healthy donors. Use of 60 Vbeta and 13 Jbeta primers characterized the PCR. TCRdb's copy holds only in-frame clones and misses some; the assay was immunoSEQ multiplex PCR. The table for this sample gives 100,000 or so clones. The CDR3 is 15 amino acids. J lost 3 bases, V lost 4 bases, and 5 bases had no gene match. Germline CDR1 SGHNT, CDR2 YYREEE (reference sequence). The sequencing sample was made of PBMCs. This TCR came from a man aged 50 to 60 in good health and CMV-seronegative. The chain employs TRBV5-4 and TRBJ2-1, with 9 bases fitting TRBD2. CDR3 coding DNA: TGTGCCAGCAGCGGTAAGCGGGAGGACTACAATGAGCAGTTCTTC. Translating it yields CASSGKREDYNEQFF.